This entry describes one T cell receptor (beta chain). Trimming took 0 bases from V and 5 from J, leaving 7 bases between them. Germline-derived CDR1 and CDR2 are MNHEY and SVGAGI. This CDR3 comprises 13 residues. This entry comes from a study of blood T cell repertoires in COVID-19. Study details: Collection of acute and convalescent COVID-19 samples took place in the United States, Italy and Spain. The analysed material was cDNA or gDNA that came from T cells, B-cell-depleted T cells, or PBMCs.

As handled by the study authors: By means of reference gene primer amplification, nucleated cell counts were estimated. Here immunoSEQ multiplex PCR was the method, and the copy in TCRdb shows in-frame clones only, minus some. The DNA was the basis for D and trimming; V, J and clone size are from that table. The data show roughly 120,000 clones, with over 70% seen just once and about 2.3% held by the top ten. The V gene is TRBV6-5, the J gene TRBJ2-5; TRBD2 is a possible D gene (6 bases). The source material was peripheral blood. This sequence originates from a man between 70 and 80 years old with acute or convalescent COVID-19. The CDR3, as DNA: TGTGCCAGCAGTTACTCAGGGAGGGAGACCCAGTACTTC. It specifies CASSYSGRETQYF.